One sample yielded the 3 T cell receptor beta chains listed below, sequenced in a study of cytomegalovirus exposure and HLA in healthy donors. Both 60 Vbeta primers and 13 Jbeta primers went into the PCR. Sequenced by immunoSEQ multiplex PCR; TCRdb stores in-frame clones only, minus some. The sample totals roughly 200,000 clones. Sequencing was carried out using PBMCs. The source of these receptors is a girl under 10 years old in good health and CMV-seropositive.

The chain carries TRBV19 and TRBJ2-5; D perhaps matches TRBD1 (5 bases). The germline V gene has CDR1 LNHDA and CDR2 SQIVND (reference sequence). V was clipped by 4 bases and J by 0 bases, with 9 bases between them. This CDR3 has 14 amino acids. CDR3 sequence reads: CASSRGRDQETQYF. CDR3 nucleotides: TGTGCCAGTAGTAGGGGCAGAGACCAAGAGACCCAGTACTTC.

The chain carries TRBV7-2 and TRBJ1-1, with D possibly TRBD1 on 5 matching bases. Germline V lookup: CDR1 SGHTA, CDR2 FQGNSA. CDR3 size: 15 residues. Trimming took 1 base from V and 2 from J, leaving 11 bases between them. The CDR3 protein is CASSLDRFSNTEAFF. The CDR3 DNA follows: TGTGCCAGCAGCTTAGACAGGTTCTCAAACACTGAAGCTTTCTTT.

This rearrangement joins TRBV7-9 to TRBJ1-1; D is perhaps TRBD1 (6 bases). The CDR3 covers 14 residues. V lost 4 bases and J lost 5, with 14 bases in between. Germline loops: CDR1 SEHNR, CDR2 FQNEAQ (reference sequence). The CDR3 sequence is CASSSQTGKTEAFF. The CDR3 nucleotides read TGTGCCAGCAGCTCGCAAACAGGGAAAACTGAAGCTTTCTTT.